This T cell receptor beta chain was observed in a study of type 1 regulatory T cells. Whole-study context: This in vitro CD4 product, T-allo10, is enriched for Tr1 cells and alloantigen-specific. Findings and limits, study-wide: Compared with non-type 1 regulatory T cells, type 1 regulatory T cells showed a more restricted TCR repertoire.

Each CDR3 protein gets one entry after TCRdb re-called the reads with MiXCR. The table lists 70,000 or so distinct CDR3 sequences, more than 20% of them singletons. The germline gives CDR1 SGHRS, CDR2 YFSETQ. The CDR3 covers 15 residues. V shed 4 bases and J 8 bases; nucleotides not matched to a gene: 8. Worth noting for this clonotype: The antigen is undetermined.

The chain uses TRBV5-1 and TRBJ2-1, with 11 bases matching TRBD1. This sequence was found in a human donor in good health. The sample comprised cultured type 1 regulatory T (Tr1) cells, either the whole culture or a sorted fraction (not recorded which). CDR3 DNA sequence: TGCGCCAGCAGCCGAGGGGACAGGGGGATCCATGAGCAGTTCTTC. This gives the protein CASSRGDRGIHEQFF.